This TCR beta chain was documented in a study of naive and memory T cell subsets. The SP2 primer and nested alpha and beta constant region primers amplified ligated cDNA in four rounds. Alpha and beta constant region primers primed reverse transcription for blood and skin samples. TCRdb used MiXCR to reprocess the 5' RACE reads, holding one entry per CDR3 protein. Here the sample spans more than 60,000 distinct CDR3 sequences, under 10% being singletons. An oligonucleotide containing a UMI was ligated to the 3' end of TCR cDNA. Only a few counts were recorded for this clonotype. Its antigen remains unknown. The CDR3 runs 17 residues. General study points: Potentially, T cell activation and differentiation skew this RNA-based measurement.

V gene TRBV21-1 combines with J gene TRBJ1-6. TRBV21-1 is noted as a pseudogene. The TCR originated in a female donor in good health. In nucleotides, the CDR3 is TGTGCCAGCAGCAAAGCGCGGTCCAGCTCCTATAATTCACCCCTCCACTTT. Protein product: CASSKARSSSYNSPLHF.